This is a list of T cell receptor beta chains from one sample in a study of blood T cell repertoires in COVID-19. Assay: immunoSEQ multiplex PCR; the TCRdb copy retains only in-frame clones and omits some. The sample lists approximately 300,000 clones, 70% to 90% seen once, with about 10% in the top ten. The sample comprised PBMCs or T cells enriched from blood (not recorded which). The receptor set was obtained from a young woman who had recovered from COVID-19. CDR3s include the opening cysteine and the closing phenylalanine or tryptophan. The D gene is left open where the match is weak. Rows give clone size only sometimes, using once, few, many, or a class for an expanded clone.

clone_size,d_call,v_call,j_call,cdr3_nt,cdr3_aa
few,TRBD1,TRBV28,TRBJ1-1,TGTGCCAGCAGTCGACAGGGGTGGGCCACTGAAGCTTTCTTT,CASSRQGWATEAFF
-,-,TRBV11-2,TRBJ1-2,TGTGCCAGCAGCTTCTCTAGTGGCGGAGGCTATGGCTACACCTTC,CASSFSSGGGYGYTF
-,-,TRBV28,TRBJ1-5,TGTGCCAGCAGTTTAGCCCGACAGGAGAATCAGCCCCAGCATTTT,CASSLARQENQPQHF
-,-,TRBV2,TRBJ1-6,TGTGCCAGCAGGGGGGAACAGGGACCGGCACCCCTCCACTTT,CASRGEQGPAPLHF
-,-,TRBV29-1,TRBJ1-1,TGCAGCGCCAGGGGCGGCCCTGAAGCTTTCTTT,CSARGGPEAFF
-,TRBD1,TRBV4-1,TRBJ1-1,TGCGCCAGCAGCCAAGGAGGGGGACAGGGTGTTATGAACACTGAAGCTTTCTTT,CASSQGGGQGVMNTEAFF
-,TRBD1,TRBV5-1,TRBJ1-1,TGCGCTGCCCGTCAAAGGGGGCGCAATGCTGAAGCTTTCTTT,CAARQRGRNAEAFF
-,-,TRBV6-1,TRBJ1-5,TGTGCCAGCAGTGAAGACTACCCAGGGAATCAGCCCCAGCATTTT,CASSEDYPGNQPQHF
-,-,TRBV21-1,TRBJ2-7,TGTGCCAGCAGCCCATCTACAGGTAACTACGAGCAGTACTTC,CASSPSTGNYEQYF
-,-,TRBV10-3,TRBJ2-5,TGTGCCATCAGCGAAGAGATGATAGTGGTGCGAGAGACCCAGTACTTC,CAISEEMIVVRETQYF
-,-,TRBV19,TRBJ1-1,TGTGCCAGTAGTATAGATCGAGACACTGAAGCTTTCTTT,CASSIDRDTEAFF
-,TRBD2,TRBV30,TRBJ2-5,TGTGCCTGGAGTGTACGTGGCGGGGGGGCGAAGACCCAGTACTTC,CAWSVRGGGAKTQYF
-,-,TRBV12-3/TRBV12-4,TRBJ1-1,TGTGCCAGCAGCCCCCAGGTGGGCACTGAAGCTTTCTTT,CASSPQVGTEAFF
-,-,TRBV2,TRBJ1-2,TGTGCCAGCGCCGAAGGTGGCGGGGCCCCCTATGGCTACACCTTC,CASAEGGGAPYGYTF
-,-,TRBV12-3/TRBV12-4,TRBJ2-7,TGTGCCAGCAGTCCGAGCCGATTGTACGAGCAGTACTTC,CASSPSRLYEQYF
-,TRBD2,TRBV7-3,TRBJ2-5,TGTGCCAGCAGCCCAGGGCCTAGCGGGGTCCAAGAGACCCAGTACTTC,CASSPGPSGVQETQYF
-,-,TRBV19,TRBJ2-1,TGTGCCAGTAGTATTGCTCGGGAGCCCTCCTACAATGAGCAGTTCTTC,CASSIAREPSYNEQFF
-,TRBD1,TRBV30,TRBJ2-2,TGTGCCTGGAGTCCCGGGACAGGGCCCGGGGAGCTGTTTTTT,CAWSPGTGPGELFF
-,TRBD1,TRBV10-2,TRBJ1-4,TGCGCCAGCAGTGAGTCGATCTTTCAGGGGGCGAGGGAAAAACTGTTTTTT,CASSESIFQGAREKLFF
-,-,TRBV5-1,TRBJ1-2,TGCGCCAGCAGCTTGGGGAACGGGAGGGCCCACTATGGCTACACCTTC,CASSLGNGRAHYGYTF
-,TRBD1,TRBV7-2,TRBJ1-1,TGTGCCAGCAGCTTCCGGAGGACAGGGCACACTGAAGCTTTCTTT,CASSFRRTGHTEAFF
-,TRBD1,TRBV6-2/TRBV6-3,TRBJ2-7,TGTGCCAGCAGTTACCGGGACAGCTCCTACGAGCAGTACTTC,CASSYRDSSYEQYF
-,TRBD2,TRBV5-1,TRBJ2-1,TGCGCCAGCAGCCCTGTAGCGGGAGGGCTGAACAATGAGCAGTTCTTC,CASSPVAGGLNNEQFF
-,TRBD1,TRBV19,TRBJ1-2,TGTGCCAGTGTCCCGGGACAGGATAACTATGGCTACACCTTC,CASVPGQDNYGYTF
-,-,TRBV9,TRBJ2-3,TGTGCCAGCAGTCTACGAGGGGGAGATACGCAGTATTTT,CASSLRGGDTQYF
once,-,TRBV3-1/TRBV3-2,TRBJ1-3,TGTGCCAGCAGCCAGCACCTTTTGGGGGGTTCTGGAAACACCATATATTTT,CASSQHLLGGSGNTIYF
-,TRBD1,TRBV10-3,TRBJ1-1,TGTGCCATCAGCCGACAGGGGGACACTGAAGCTTTCTTT,CAISRQGDTEAFF
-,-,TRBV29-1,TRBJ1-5,TGCAGCGACAGGGGCAATCAGCCCCAGCATTTT,CSDRGNQPQHF
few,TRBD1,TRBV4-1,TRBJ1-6,TGCGCCAGCAGCCAAGGACAGGGTGGGTCACCCCTCCACTTT,CASSQGQGGSPLHF
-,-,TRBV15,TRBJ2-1,TGTGCCACCAGCTTCGCAGGACTAAGCTCCTACAATGAGCAGTTCTTC,CATSFAGLSSYNEQFF
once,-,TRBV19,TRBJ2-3,TGTGCCTGTAGCGCAACCTGGGCGACGGATACGCAGTATTTT,CACSATWATDTQYF
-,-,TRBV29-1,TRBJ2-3,TGCAGCGTTCAGACTAGGGAAAACACAGATACGCAGTATTTT,CSVQTRENTDTQYF
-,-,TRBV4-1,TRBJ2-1,TGCGCCAGCAGCTCCGCCCCGGGGAATGAGCAGTTCTTC,CASSSAPGNEQFF
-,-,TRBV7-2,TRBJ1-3,TGTGCCAGCAGCTTAGTTGCCGGGTTAGGAAACACCATATATTTT,CASSLVAGLGNTIYF
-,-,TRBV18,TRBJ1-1,TGTGCCAGCTCACCGACGGCCGGGGGGAAGAACACTGAAGCTTTCTTT,CASSPTAGGKNTEAFF
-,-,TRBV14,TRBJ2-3,TGTGCCAGCAGCCAGGCGAGGCGCGATACGCAGTATTTT,CASSQARRDTQYF
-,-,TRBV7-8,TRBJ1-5,TGTGCCAGCAGCTTATCAGGGGCGTGGGAATATAGCAATCAGCCCCAGCATTTT,CASSLSGAWEYSNQPQHF
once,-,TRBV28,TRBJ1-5,TGTGCCAGCAGTTTAGTAGGGGGGGCTTTGCAGCCCCAGCATTTT,CASSLVGGALQPQHF
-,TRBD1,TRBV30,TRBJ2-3,TGTGCCGGGAACAGGGGAGTTGCAGATACGCAGTATTTT,CAGNRGVADTQYF
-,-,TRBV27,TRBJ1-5,TGTGCCAGCAGTTTAGAGGGCGACCTCAATCAGCCCCAGCATTTT,CASSLEGDLNQPQHF
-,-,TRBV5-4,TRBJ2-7,TGTGCCAGCAGCTTGTCGGCAGGACTAACCTACGAGCAGTACTTC,CASSLSAGLTYEQYF
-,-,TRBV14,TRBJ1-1,TGTGCCAGCAGCCTCCTCCGGGGGGGCACTGAAGCTTTCTTT,CASSLLRGGTEAFF